This is a list of T cell receptor beta chains from one sample in a study of cytomegalovirus exposure and HLA in healthy donors. TCRdb keeps only in-frame clones here, not all; method: immunoSEQ multiplex PCR. The sample lists 130,000 to 150,000 clones; around 85% were seen once. Sequencing used PBMCs. The receptors here all came from a woman between 45 and 60 years old in good health and CMV-seropositive. CDR3s include the opening cysteine and the closing phenylalanine or tryptophan.

v_call: TRBV5-5
j_call: TRBJ2-2
cdr3_aa: CASSLARGSAGELFF

v_call: TRBV5-1
j_call: TRBJ2-1
cdr3_aa: CASRSEGEQFF

v_call: TRBV11-2
j_call: TRBJ2-3
cdr3_aa: CASSQGLAGGGTDTQYF

v_call: TRBV4-2
j_call: TRBJ2-2
cdr3_aa: CASSLAGENGELFF

v_call: TRBV7-5
j_call: TRBJ1-5
cdr3_aa: CARSATSGTGECWPQHF

v_call: TRBV4-1
j_call: TRBJ2-2
cdr3_aa: CASSQETGSGELFF

v_call: TRBV9
j_call: TRBJ1-6
cdr3_aa: CASSPTGGLGNSPLHF

v_call: TRBV6-5
j_call: TRBJ1-1
cdr3_aa: CASSLAGYGTEAFF

v_call: TRBV5-4
j_call: TRBJ2-5
cdr3_aa: CASSLGWGEETQYF

v_call: TRBV28
j_call: TRBJ1-4
cdr3_aa: CASVRGGTTNEKLFF

v_call: TRBV4-1
j_call: TRBJ2-2
cdr3_aa: CASSQVGTGNTGELFF

v_call: TRBV2
j_call: TRBJ2-5
cdr3_aa: CASSPDRGHGETQYF

v_call: TRBV9
j_call: TRBJ2-3
cdr3_aa: CASSVGGGQTDTQYF

v_call: TRBV7-8
j_call: TRBJ1-4
cdr3_aa: CASSLWTVTNEKLFF

v_call: TRBV6-1
j_call: TRBJ2-3
cdr3_aa: CASSEASGLPEDTQYF

v_call: TRBV5-4
j_call: TRBJ2-7
cdr3_aa: CASSPGQRGPEQYF

v_call: TRBV6-5
j_call: TRBJ2-7
cdr3_aa: CASFHIPRDRDEQYF

v_call: TRBV25-1
j_call: TRBJ2-5
cdr3_aa: CASSDQGTGGEETQYF

v_call: TRBV29-1
j_call: TRBJ2-1
cdr3_aa: CSVRRPYNEQFF

v_call: TRBV11-3
j_call: TRBJ2-7
cdr3_aa: CASSPGILAYEQYF

v_call: TRBV7-2
j_call: TRBJ2-3
cdr3_aa: CASSFLGVGGTDTQYF

v_call: TRBV5-4
j_call: TRBJ2-6
cdr3_aa: CASSPGTPWEANVLTF

v_call: TRBV10-3
j_call: TRBJ2-5
cdr3_aa: CAISVSGGEKETQYF

v_call: TRBV19
j_call: TRBJ1-5
cdr3_aa: CASRTIDRSQPQHF

v_call: TRBV18
j_call: TRBJ1-5
cdr3_aa: CASSPDRVSHQPQHF

v_call: TRBV11-2
j_call: TRBJ1-2
cdr3_aa: CASSSVRFVNYGYTF

v_call: TRBV4-3
j_call: TRBJ2-2
cdr3_aa: CASSPRAGGNTGELFF

v_call: TRBV4-1
j_call: TRBJ1-4
cdr3_aa: CASSHVGRDNEKLFF

v_call: TRBV10-3
j_call: TRBJ2-2
cdr3_aa: CAIREGTTLFVGELFF

v_call: TRBV27
j_call: TRBJ1-6
cdr3_aa: CASQTGFNSPLHF

v_call: TRBV9
j_call: TRBJ1-2
cdr3_aa: CASSVGDVYGYTF

v_call: TRBV2
j_call: TRBJ2-6
cdr3_aa: CASSAAGPTSGANVLTF

v_call: TRBV12-5
j_call: TRBJ1-2
cdr3_aa: CASGLVSGAVIYGYTF

v_call: TRBV7-9
j_call: TRBJ2-1
cdr3_aa: CASSFLLGTEQFF

v_call: TRBV27
j_call: TRBJ2-1
cdr3_aa: CASRPPPSTETSYNEQFF

v_call: TRBV15
j_call: TRBJ2-7
cdr3_aa: CATSRGRRQGPTYEQYF

v_call: TRBV18
j_call: TRBJ2-3
cdr3_aa: CASSPGLERTDTQYF

v_call: TRBV9
j_call: TRBJ1-3
cdr3_aa: CASSVSPTGASGNTIYF

v_call: TRBV21-1
j_call: TRBJ2-5
cdr3_aa: CASSKVGLQETQYF

v_call: TRBV5-4
j_call: TRBJ1-2
cdr3_aa: CASSGGSWLNYGYTF

v_call: TRBV7-8
j_call: TRBJ1-1
cdr3_aa: CASSFRDRDEAFF

v_call: TRBV27
j_call: TRBJ2-7
cdr3_aa: CASSSRGYIYEQYF

v_call: TRBV5-3
j_call: TRBJ1-1
cdr3_aa: CARSFFQDFEAFF

v_call: TRBV7-2
j_call: TRBJ1-2
cdr3_aa: CASSLKTDYGYTF

v_call: TRBV4-1
j_call: TRBJ2-7
cdr3_aa: CASRLEPGQFHEQYF

v_call: TRBV25-1
j_call: TRBJ2-7
cdr3_aa: CASSVDSSSYEQYF

v_call: TRBV6-5
j_call: TRBJ2-3
cdr3_aa: CASRAGESTQYF

v_call: TRBV30
j_call: TRBJ2-5
cdr3_aa: CAWNPGGGRLETQYF

v_call: TRBV28
j_call: TRBJ1-6
cdr3_aa: CASSPRLGQGGSPLHF

v_call: TRBV30
j_call: TRBJ2-7
cdr3_aa: CAWSLWALYEQYF